These 29 T cell receptor beta chains share one sample of origin, sequenced in a study of tumor-infiltrating lymphocytes in primary liver carcinoma. With a constant-region primer, TCR beta cDNA was made from 450 to 550 ng of total RNA. Slightly modified ARM-PCR served as the procedure for the TCR beta libraries. These libraries came from three rounds of nested multiplex PCR. A C-beta reverse primer was combined with TRBV1-TRBV30 forward primers in the first two PCR rounds, and each round had approximately 10 cycles. TCRdb re-analysed the multiplex PCR reads in MiXCR, keeping a single row per CDR3 protein. Of 180,000 or so distinct CDR3 sequences detected, 50% to 75% appear once; the ten largest clones hold 72%. For blood RNA, unsorted whole blood served as the source, and germline DNA was extracted too. Source material: peripheral blood. These receptors came from a man in his forties or fifties with primary liver carcinoma and hepatitis B virus infection.

This sequence joins TRBV10-3 and TRBJ2-1; possibly TRBD1 or TRBD2 for D (5 bases each). Trimming stripped 0 bases from V and 5 bases from J, with 11 bases between. CDR1 is ENHRY and CDR2 is SYGVKD in the germline V gene. The CDR3 extends over 15 amino acids. CDR3: CAISESRGADNEQFF. The CDR3 coding sequence is TGTGCCATCAGTGAGTCTAGGGGAGCGGACAATGAGCAGTTCTTC.

The V and J genes are TRBV6-1 and TRBJ2-1, with 12 bases matching TRBD2. V dropped 6 bases and J dropped 7; count of bases not matched to a gene: 7. CDR1 and CDR2 (germline): MNHNS, SASEGT. The length of the CDR3 is 15 residues. CDR3 bases: TGTGCCAGCAGGACGGCACTAGCGGGAGGAAATGAGCAGTTCTTC. Its translation: CASRTALAGGNEQFF.

The V and J genes are TRBV11-2 and TRBJ1-2; D unresolved. The CDR3 has 15 amino acids. The V gene lost 6 bases and the J gene lost 2 bases, with 16 bases spanning the gap. Germline CDR1 SGHAT, CDR2 FQNNGV. The CDR3 coding sequence is TGTGCCAGCAGTACATACAAGGATTTCAACTATGGCTACACCTTC. Amino acids: CASSTYKDFNYGYTF.

This chain links TRBV6-5 with TRBJ2-7; 8 positions match TRBD1. With V trimmed by 4 bases and J by 3 bases, 5 bases remained unmatched. Germline lookup yields CDR1 MNHEY and CDR2 SVGAGI. CDR3 length: 14 residues. The CDR3 spells CASSFRQGNYEQYF. As DNA, the CDR3 is TGTGCCAGCAGTTTCCGACAGGGGAACTACGAGCAGTACTTC.

In this sample, this clonotype turned up a few times. The V and J genes are TRBV12-3 or TRBV12-4 and TRBJ1-1; D is uncertain. The CDR3 contains 14 residues. V lost 2 bases, J lost 4 bases, and 11 bases lay in between. The CDR3, as DNA: TGTGCCAGCAGTTTACAACCGGGGAGCACTGAAGCTTTCTTT. Residues: CASSLQPGSTEAFF.

This clonotype came up a few times. This chain joins TRBV5-1 and TRBJ2-3; 13 bases match TRBD2. The germline gives CDR1 SGHRS, CDR2 YFSETQ. This CDR3 is 15 amino acids long. V trimming: 3 bases; J trimming: 6 bases; junction bases outside the gene matches: 4. The CDR3 sequence is CASSSGLAGVDTQYF. In DNA, the CDR3 is TGCGCCAGCAGCTCCGGACTAGCGGGAGTGGATACGCAGTATTTT.

About this clonotype: A much more abundant neighbour one base away suggests this may be a read error. The conserved phenylalanine or tryptophan normally closing the CDR3 is absent here, so this likely arose from a read error. The genes are TRBV14 and TRBJ2-5, with TRBD2 matching 7 bases. Germline assignment: CDR1 SGHDN and CDR2 FVKESK. CDR3 length: 13 residues. The ends lost 1 base at V and 7 bases at J; junction bases unmatched: 3. In DNA, the CDR3 is TGTGCCAGCAGCCAAGTCCCTAGCGGGACCCAGTACTCC. Residues: CASSQVPSGTQYS.

As regards this clonotype: This CDR3 fails to terminate in the conserved phenylalanine or tryptophan, so it likely reflects a read error. This rearrangement joins TRBV11-2 to TRBJ2-2; D remains ambiguous. This CDR3 spans 14 amino acids. Per germline, CDR1 SGHAT and CDR2 FQNNGV. CDR3 sequence (DNA): TGTTCCAGCGTACACGTGAGATCCCCCGGGGAGCTGTTTCTT. It translates to CSSVHVRSPGELFL.

The J gene is TRBJ2-1, the V gene TRBV4-1; TRBD2 might be the D (7 bases). Trimming removed 1 base at V and 7 bases at J, with 14 bases between. The CDR3 contains 15 residues. The germline gives CDR1 MGHRA, CDR2 YSYEKL. The DNA for the CDR3 is TGCGCCAGCAGCCAAGGGGGGGGCGGTGTAAATGAGCAGTTCTTC. Protein: CASSQGGGGVNEQFF.

Regarding this clonotype: Since the CDR3 does not end with the conserved phenylalanine or tryptophan, this likely comes from a read error. This chain connects TRBV10-2 to TRBJ1-6; D gene unclear. This CDR3 comprises 16 residues. Deletions cut 3 bases from V and 0 bases from J, with 9 bases between. The germline V gene encodes CDR1 WSHSY and CDR2 SAAADI. The CDR3 region is CASSDFTSSYNSPLHS. The CDR3 DNA is TGCGCCAGCAGTGACTTCACGAGCTCCTATAATTCACCCCTCCACTCT.

This clonotype was counted ten times or more. The chain uses TRBV11-2 and TRBJ2-7; D unresolved. V dropped 0 bases and J dropped 3 bases, with 6 bases sitting between them. Germline CDR1 reads SGHAT; CDR2 reads FQNNGV. The CDR3 totals 13 residues. CDR3 bases: TGTGCCAGCAGCTTAGATTACCGCTACGAGCAGTACTTC. Translation: CASSLDYRYEQYF.

This clonotype came up a few times. It may be a read error: a sequence one base away is much more abundant. The chain combines TRBV11-1 with TRBJ2-3; D possibly corresponds to TRBD2 (6 bases). The CDR3 is made up of 16 amino acids. The germline CDR1 and CDR2 sequences are SGHAT and FQDESV (reference sequence). CDR3 amino acids: CTSSGRRATFADTQYF. The CDR3 DNA reads TGTACCAGCAGCGGGCGGAGGGCCACCTTCGCAGATACGCAGTATTTT. The full variable domain, in which reference TRBV11-1 and TRBJ2-3 provide the parts outside the CDR3, is EAEVAQSPRYKITEKSQAVAFWCDPISGHATLYWYRQILGQGPELLVQFQDESVVDDSQLPKDRFSAERLKGVDSTLKIQPAELGDSAMYLCTSSGRRATFADTQYFGPGTRLTVL.

This clonotype appeared many times. The CDR3 region is CSVGHHGTNNEQFF. CDR3 DNA sequence: TGCAGCGTTGGCCACCATGGGACTAACAATGAGCAGTTCTTC. This chain uses TRBV29-1 with TRBJ2-1; 7 bases align to TRBD2. The V gene's germline CDR1 is SQVTM and CDR2 ANQGSEA. CDR3 size: 14 residues. V shed 4 bases, J shed 5 bases, and the junction held 8 bases outside the gene matches.

Only a few counts were recorded for this clonotype. The junction does not match germline at one end; this may be a read error. J is TRBJ2-7 and V is TRBV6-5; weak D call: TRBD1 (5 bases). CDR1 is MNHEY and CDR2 is SVGAGI in the germline V gene. This CDR3 is built from 14 residues. CDR3 residues: CASSSRYGARKQYF. CDR3 nucleotide sequence: TGTGCCAGTAGTTCCCGGTATGGGGCCCGTAAGCAGTACTTC.

The chain couples TRBV29-1 to TRBJ2-5, with D tentatively TRBD2 (5 bases). Germline CDR1 SQVTM, CDR2 ANQGSEA. V gave up 8 bases and J gave up 4 bases, with 17 bases separating them. The CDR3 has 13 amino acids. The CDR3 region has the DNA TGCAGCCCAGAGGAAGGGAGAGGAGAGACCCAGTACTTC. Encoded protein: CSPEEGRGETQYF.

The chain employs TRBV4-1 and TRBJ2-1; 12 nucleotides line up with TRBD2. Germline CDR1 MGHRA, CDR2 YSYEKL. With 2 bases clipped from V and 7 bases from J, the junction kept 6 bases outside the gene matches. The CDR3 contains 16 residues. This CDR3 is CASSQRLAGVENEQFF. As DNA, the CDR3 is TGCGCCAGCAGCCAACGACTAGCGGGAGTGGAGAATGAGCAGTTCTTC.

This clonotype has just one count. Germline is not matched at one junction end, which may reflect a read error. The chain couples TRBV12-3 or TRBV12-4 to TRBJ2-2; TRBD1 agrees at 8 bases. The CDR3 runs to 14 residues. In nucleotides, the CDR3 is TGTGCCAGCAGCCGACCAGGACCCACAGGGGGGCTGTTTTTT. Amino acid sequence: CASSRPGPTGGLFF.

This chain joins TRBV30 and TRBJ2-2; D not certain. Germline CDR1 GTSNPN, CDR2 SVGIG (reference sequence). The V end lost 4 bases, the J end lost 1 base, and 10 bases lay between the germline ends. The CDR3 totals 14 residues. The CDR3 coding sequence is TGTGCCTGGAAGCTCTACATGAACACCGGGGAGCTGTTTTTT. Translated: CAWKLYMNTGELFF.

In the case of this clonotype: One end of the junction is discordant with germline, which a read error may explain. The rearrangement links TRBV11-2 to TRBJ2-1; maybe TRBD2 (6 bases). Germline CDR1 is SGHAT and CDR2 is FQNNGV. There are 15 residues in the CDR3. CDR3 bases: TGTGCTAGCAGCTTCTCTAACGGGGGATACAATGAGCAGTTCTTC. Its protein is CASSFSNGGYNEQFF.

Remarks on this clonotype: A read error may account for a junction end that differs from germline. This chain links TRBV7-9 with TRBJ2-5, with 8 bases lining up with TRBD2. The CDR3 covers 17 residues. The germline gives CDR1 SEHNR, CDR2 FQNEAQ (reference sequence). CDR3 sequence: CACSFGLARGYQETQYF. CDR3 DNA: TGTGCCTGCAGCTTCGGACTAGCCCGTGGGTACCAAGAGACCCAGTACTTC.

As to this clonotype: This may be a read error: a much more frequent sequence differs by one nucleotide. The chain uses TRBV11-2 and TRBJ1-5; no clear D gene. From germline, CDR1 is SGHAT and CDR2 FQNNGV. The CDR3 extends over 13 amino acids. The CDR3 DNA is TGTGCCATCAGCTTAGAAGATGGGCAGCCCCAGCATTTT. Translating gives CAISLEDGQPQHF.

Comments on this clonotype: The final CDR3 position lacks the conserved phenylalanine or tryptophan, pointing to a likely read error. This chain connects TRBV6-5 to TRBJ2-1; D assignment may be TRBD1 or TRBD2 (5 bases each). The CDR3 spans 16 residues. Germline assignment: CDR1 MNHEY and CDR2 SVGAGI. V was cut by 2 bases and J by 2 bases, with 13 bases left in between. This CDR3 reads CASSYEPSRAYNEQFL. The DNA for the CDR3 is TGTGCCAGCAGTTACGAGCCTAGCAGGGCCTACAATGAGCAGTTCTTG.

In regard to this clonotype: One end of the junction fails to match germline, which may point to a read error. The gene calls are TRBV11-2 and TRBJ2-3; D is uncertain. The CDR3 totals 16 residues. Germline CDR1 SGHAT, CDR2 FQNNGV. DNA for the CDR3: TGTGCCAGCAGCTTAGGACCCAGGCCCGGCACAGATACACAGTATTTT. It codes for CASSLGPRPGTDTQYF.

The rearrangement joins TRBV12-2 to TRBJ2-4; the listed D gene, TRBD1, was not tested against the DNA. TRBV12-2 represents a pseudogene. This CDR3 region has 18 residues. CDR3 sequence reads: CASRPEGDVEKAKNVQYF. The CDR3, as DNA: TGTGCAAGTCGCCCAGAGGGCGACGTTGAGAAAGCCAAAAACGTTCAGTACTTC.

This clonotype was seen a handful of times. V gene TRBV28 combines with J gene TRBJ1-2; D not certain. The CDR3 runs 15 residues. Germline V gene data show CDR1 as MDHEN and CDR2 as SYDVKM. The V end lost 8 bases, the J end lost 1 base, and 17 bases lay between the germline ends. In nucleotides, the CDR3 is TGTGCCAGCCACTTCGAAGAGACATTTAACTATGGCTACACCTTC. It codes for CASHFEETFNYGYTF.

Comment on this clonotype: Likely a read error: the CDR3 ends without its conserved phenylalanine or tryptophan. This chain's CDR3 is CAGSSHEGHEKLFS. The CDR3 DNA follows: TGTGCCGGCAGCTCCCATGAAGGGCATGAAAAACTGTTTTCT. The V gene is TRBV11-2, the J gene TRBJ1-4; D uncertain. The CDR3 loop spans 14 amino acids. Germline V gives CDR1 SGHAT, CDR2 FQNNGV.

The sample holds a few counts of this clonotype. V usage is TRBV10-3 and J usage is TRBJ1-5; a weak D match, TRBD1 (6 bases). With 10 bases removed from V and 1 base from J, the gap between germline ends came to 20 bases. Germline V gene data show CDR1 as ENHRY and CDR2 as SYGVKD. CDR3 size: 16 residues. CDR3 protein: CATSGGRGGSNQPQHF. CDR3 nucleotide sequence: TGTGCCACCTCGGGGGGAAGGGGGGGGAGCAATCAGCCCCAGCATTTT.

This clonotype was detected many times. The chain links TRBV11-3 to TRBJ2-1; 13 bases align to TRBD2. Per germline, CDR1 SGHNT and CDR2 YENEEA. The CDR3 is 18 amino acids. V lost 2 bases to trimming and J lost 7 bases; unmatched junction nucleotides: 11. CDR3 DNA: TGTGCCAGCAGCTTAAGTCAGTGGGGGACTAGCGGGACTAATGAGCAGTTCTTC. Amino acids: CASSLSQWGTSGTNEQFF.

Of note for this clonotype: A junction boundary mismatches the germline segment, possibly from a read error. The chain links TRBV6-6 to TRBJ1-2; TRBD1 might be the D (6 bases). The CDR3 runs 12 residues. CDR1 and CDR2 from the germline V gene are MNHNY and SVGAGI (reference sequence). CDR3 in DNA: TGTGCCTGCAGTGACACAGGGACCGGCTACACCTTC. Translated: CACSDTGTGYTF.